These T cell receptor beta chains were read from a single sample in a study of T cells expressing NK-cell markers. After re-calling the 5' RACE reads, TCRdb lists one entry per CDR3 protein, DNA absent. The table lists approximately 170,000 distinct CDR3 sequences. The sample comprised blood T cells: a sorted CD56 or NKG2C T cell subset, CD4+ or CD8+ T cells, or bulk PBMC T cells (not recorded which). Receptors were obtained from a man aged 18-75 years in good health. Each CDR3 is given with its conserved first and last residue. Each record gives: V gene, J gene, CDR3 protein.

V gene: TRBV6-7
J gene: TRBJ2-7
CDR3 protein: CASSHSQDREKGYEQYF

V gene: TRBV27
J gene: TRBJ2-7
CDR3 protein: CASSPGQGEIYEQYF

V gene: TRBV28
J gene: TRBJ2-1
CDR3 protein: CASSYPRQALYNEQFF

V gene: TRBV5-1
J gene: TRBJ2-7
CDR3 protein: CASSVYSGGAYEQYF

V gene: TRBV12-3/TRBV12-4
J gene: TRBJ2-7
CDR3 protein: CASIRGFGSKQYF

V gene: TRBV18
J gene: TRBJ2-1
CDR3 protein: CASSPGTPRYNEQFF

V gene: TRBV25-1
J gene: TRBJ2-7
CDR3 protein: CASSENPGQGLGEQYF

V gene: TRBV27
J gene: TRBJ1-1
CDR3 protein: CASRTGEEAFF

V gene: TRBV6-6
J gene: TRBJ2-1
CDR3 protein: CASSYAGNNEQFF

V gene: TRBV14
J gene: TRBJ1-6
CDR3 protein: CASSQDDLGFSPLHF

V gene: TRBV7-8
J gene: TRBJ2-7
CDR3 protein: CASSLLVGSSHEQYF

V gene: TRBV7-9
J gene: TRBJ1-2
CDR3 protein: CASTSAPDRSYGYTF

V gene: TRBV20-1
J gene: TRBJ2-3
CDR3 protein: CSARDFGLAGGVTDTQYF

V gene: TRBV7-9
J gene: TRBJ2-1
CDR3 protein: CASSFPGLGSYNEQFF

V gene: TRBV6-1
J gene: TRBJ1-5
CDR3 protein: CASRPSGPNQPQHF

V gene: TRBV2
J gene: TRBJ2-5
CDR3 protein: CASSPVGSGGGETQYF

V gene: TRBV20-1
J gene: TRBJ2-7
CDR3 protein: CSAGNPRGYEQYF

V gene: TRBV12-3/TRBV12-4
J gene: TRBJ1-5
CDR3 protein: CASRYTQGWQPQHF

V gene: TRBV15
J gene: TRBJ2-3
CDR3 protein: CATRAYGGQTTDTQYF

V gene: TRBV20-1
J gene: TRBJ2-1
CDR3 protein: CSAPPPDRVRYNEQFF

V gene: TRBV7-8
J gene: TRBJ2-4
CDR3 protein: CASSYGPSGGKNIQYF

V gene: TRBV9
J gene: TRBJ2-7
CDR3 protein: CASSLSSGGAYEQYF

V gene: TRBV2
J gene: TRBJ2-7
CDR3 protein: CASRPSKYEQYF

V gene: TRBV28
J gene: TRBJ2-3
CDR3 protein: CASTRTLETDTQYF

V gene: TRBV25-1
J gene: TRBJ2-2
CDR3 protein: CASTDADPVTGELFF

V gene: TRBV9
J gene: TRBJ1-5
CDR3 protein: CASSVGGTGSQPQHF

V gene: TRBV9
J gene: TRBJ2-1
CDR3 protein: CASSVDNSGGINEQFF

V gene: TRBV7-8
J gene: TRBJ2-7
CDR3 protein: CASSEGRAYEQYF

V gene: TRBV6-1
J gene: TRBJ1-1
CDR3 protein: CASSEATGQARNTEAFF